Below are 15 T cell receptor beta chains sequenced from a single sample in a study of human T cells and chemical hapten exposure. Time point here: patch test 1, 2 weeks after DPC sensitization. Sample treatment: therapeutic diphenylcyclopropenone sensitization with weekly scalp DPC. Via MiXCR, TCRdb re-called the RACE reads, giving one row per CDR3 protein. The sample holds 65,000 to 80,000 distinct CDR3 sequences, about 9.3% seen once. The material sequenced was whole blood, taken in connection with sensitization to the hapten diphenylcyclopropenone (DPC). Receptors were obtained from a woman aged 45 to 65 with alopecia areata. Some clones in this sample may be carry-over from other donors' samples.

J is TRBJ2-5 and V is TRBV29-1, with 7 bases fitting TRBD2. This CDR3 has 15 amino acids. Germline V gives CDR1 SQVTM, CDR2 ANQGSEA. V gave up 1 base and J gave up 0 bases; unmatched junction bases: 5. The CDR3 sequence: CSVEGSSGYQETQYF. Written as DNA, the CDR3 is TGCAGCGTTGAAGGATCTAGCGGCTACCAAGAGACCCAGTACTTC.

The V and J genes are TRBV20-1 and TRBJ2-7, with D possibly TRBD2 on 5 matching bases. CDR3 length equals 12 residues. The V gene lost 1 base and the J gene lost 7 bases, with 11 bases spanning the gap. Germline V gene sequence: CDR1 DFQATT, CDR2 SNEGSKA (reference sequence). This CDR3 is CSARVQTGEQYF. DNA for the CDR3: TGCAGTGCTAGAGTCCAAACGGGGGAGCAGTACTTC.

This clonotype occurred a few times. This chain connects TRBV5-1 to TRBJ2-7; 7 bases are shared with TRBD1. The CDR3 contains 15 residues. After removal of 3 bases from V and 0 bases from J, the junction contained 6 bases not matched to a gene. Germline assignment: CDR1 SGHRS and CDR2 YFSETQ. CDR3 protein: CASSSSGTVSYEQYF. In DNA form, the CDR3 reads TGCGCCAGCAGCTCGTCCGGGACAGTCTCCTACGAGCAGTACTTC.

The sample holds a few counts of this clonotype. The CDR3 coding sequence is TGTGCCAGCAGCTTGACCAGGGGGTATGATGAGCAGTTCTTC. It translates to CASSLTRGYDEQFF. This sequence joins TRBV13 and TRBJ2-1; 7 bases match TRBD1. The CDR3 has 14 residues. The V gene end was trimmed by 3 bases and the J gene end by 8 bases; junction bases not matched to a gene: 7. Germline lookup yields CDR1 PRHDT and CDR2 FYEKMQ (reference sequence).

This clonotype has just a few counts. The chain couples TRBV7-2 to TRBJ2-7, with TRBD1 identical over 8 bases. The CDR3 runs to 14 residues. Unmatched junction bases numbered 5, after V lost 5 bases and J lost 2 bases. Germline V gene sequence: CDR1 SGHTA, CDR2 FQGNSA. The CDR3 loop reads CASSPGGLPYEQYF. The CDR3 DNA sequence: TGTGCCAGCAGCCCAGGGGGCCTCCCCTACGAGCAGTACTTC. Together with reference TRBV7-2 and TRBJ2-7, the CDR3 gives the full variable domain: GAGVSQSPSNKVTEKGKDVELRCDPISGHTALYWYRQSLGQGLEFLIYFQGNSAPDKSGLPSDRFSAERTGGSVSTLTIQRTQQEDSAVYLCASSPGGLPYEQYFGPGTRLTVT.

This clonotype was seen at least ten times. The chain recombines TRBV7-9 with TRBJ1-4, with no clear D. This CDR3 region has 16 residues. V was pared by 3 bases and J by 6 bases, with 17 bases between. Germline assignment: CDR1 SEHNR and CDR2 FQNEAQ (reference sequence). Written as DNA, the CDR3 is TGTGCCAGCAGCTTTCCCATCGGCTCGCCGGATGAAAAACTGTTTTTT. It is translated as CASSFPIGSPDEKLFF.

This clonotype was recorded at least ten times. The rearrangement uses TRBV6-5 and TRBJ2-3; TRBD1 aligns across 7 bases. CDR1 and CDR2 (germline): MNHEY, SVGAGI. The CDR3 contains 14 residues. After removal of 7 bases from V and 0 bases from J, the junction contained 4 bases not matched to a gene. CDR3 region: CASIDRASTDTQYF. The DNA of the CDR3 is TGTGCCAGCATCGACAGGGCTAGCACAGATACGCAGTATTTT.

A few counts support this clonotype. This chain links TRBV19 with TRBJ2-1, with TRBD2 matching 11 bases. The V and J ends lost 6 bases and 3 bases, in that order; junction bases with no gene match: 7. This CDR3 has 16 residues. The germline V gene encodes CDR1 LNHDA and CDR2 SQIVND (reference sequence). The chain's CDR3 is CASSALAGGIYNEQFF. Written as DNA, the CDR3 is TGTGCCAGTAGCGCCCTAGCGGGAGGTATCTACAATGAGCAGTTCTTC.

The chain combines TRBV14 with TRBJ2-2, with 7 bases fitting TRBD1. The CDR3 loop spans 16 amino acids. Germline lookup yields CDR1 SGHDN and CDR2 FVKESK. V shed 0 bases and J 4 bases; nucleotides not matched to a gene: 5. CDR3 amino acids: CASSQDRDRITGELFF. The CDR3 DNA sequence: TGTGCCAGCAGCCAAGACCGGGACAGAATCACCGGGGAGCTGTTTTTT.

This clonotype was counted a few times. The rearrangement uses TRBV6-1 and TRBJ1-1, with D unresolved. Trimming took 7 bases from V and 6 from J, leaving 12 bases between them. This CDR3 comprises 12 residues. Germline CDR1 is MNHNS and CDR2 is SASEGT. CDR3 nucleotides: TGTGCCAGCAAGATGGGGAATTCTGAAGCTTTCTTT. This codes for CASKMGNSEAFF.

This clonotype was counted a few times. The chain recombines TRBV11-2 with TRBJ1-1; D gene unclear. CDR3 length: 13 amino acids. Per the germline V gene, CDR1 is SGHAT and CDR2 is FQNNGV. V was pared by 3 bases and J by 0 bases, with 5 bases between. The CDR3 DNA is TGTGCCAGCAGCTTGGGGATGAACACTGAAGCTTTCTTT. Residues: CASSLGMNTEAFF.

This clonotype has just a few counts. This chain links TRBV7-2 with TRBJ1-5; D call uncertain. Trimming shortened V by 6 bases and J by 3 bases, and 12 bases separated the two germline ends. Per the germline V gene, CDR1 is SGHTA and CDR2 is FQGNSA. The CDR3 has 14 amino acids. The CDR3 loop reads CASSGQAYNQPQHF. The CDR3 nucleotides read TGTGCCAGCAGTGGGCAGGCCTACAATCAGCCCCAGCATTTT. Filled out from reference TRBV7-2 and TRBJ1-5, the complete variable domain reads GAGVSQSPSNKVTEKGKDVELRCDPISGHTALYWYRQSLGQGLEFLIYFQGNSAPDKSGLPSDRFSAERTGGSVSTLTIQRTQQEDSAVYLCASSGQAYNQPQHFGDGTRLSIL.

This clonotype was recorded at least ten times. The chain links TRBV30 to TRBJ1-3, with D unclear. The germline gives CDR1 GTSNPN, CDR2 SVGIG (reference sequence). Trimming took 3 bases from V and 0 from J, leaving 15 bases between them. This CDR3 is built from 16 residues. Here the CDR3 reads CAWSSSTSNSGNTIYF. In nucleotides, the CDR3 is TGTGCCTGGAGCTCCTCGACTTCCAACTCTGGAAACACCATATATTTT.

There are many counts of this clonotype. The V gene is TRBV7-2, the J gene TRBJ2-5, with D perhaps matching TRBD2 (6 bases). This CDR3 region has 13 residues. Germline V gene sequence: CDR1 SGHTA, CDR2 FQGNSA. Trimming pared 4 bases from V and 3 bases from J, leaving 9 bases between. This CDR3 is CASSSGLKETQYF. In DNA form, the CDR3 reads TGTGCCAGCAGCTCTGGACTAAAAGAGACCCAGTACTTC. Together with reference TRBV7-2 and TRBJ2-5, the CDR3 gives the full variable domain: GAGVSQSPSNKVTEKGKDVELRCDPISGHTALYWYRQSLGQGLEFLIYFQGNSAPDKSGLPSDRFSAERTGGSVSTLTIQRTQQEDSAVYLCASSSGLKETQYFGPGTRLLVL.

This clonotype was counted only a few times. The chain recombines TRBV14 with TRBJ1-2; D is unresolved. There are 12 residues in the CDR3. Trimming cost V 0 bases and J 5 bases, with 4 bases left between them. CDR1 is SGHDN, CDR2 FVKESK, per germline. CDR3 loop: CASSQDRYGYTF. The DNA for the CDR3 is TGTGCCAGCAGCCAAGACCGATATGGCTACACCTTC.